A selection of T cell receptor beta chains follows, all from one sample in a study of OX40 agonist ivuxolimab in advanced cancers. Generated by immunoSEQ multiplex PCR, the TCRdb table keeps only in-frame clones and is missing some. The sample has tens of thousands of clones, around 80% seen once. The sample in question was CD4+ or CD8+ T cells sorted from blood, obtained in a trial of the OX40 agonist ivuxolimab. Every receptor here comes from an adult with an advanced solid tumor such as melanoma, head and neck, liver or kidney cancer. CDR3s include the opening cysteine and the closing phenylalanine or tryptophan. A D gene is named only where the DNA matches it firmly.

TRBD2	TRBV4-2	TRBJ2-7	CASSQDWTSGSYEQYF	TGTGCCAGCAGCCAAGATTGGACTAGCGGCTCCTACGAGCAGTACTTC
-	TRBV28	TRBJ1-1	CASSFGSRGTEAFF	TGTGCCAGCAGTTTTGGGAGTAGGGGCACTGAAGCTTTCTTT
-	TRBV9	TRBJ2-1	CASSPTGTTRGEQFF	TGTGCCAGCAGCCCCACCGGGACAACGAGGGGGGAGCAGTTCTTC
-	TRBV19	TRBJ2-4	CASSMGSFRYIQYF	TGTGCCAGTAGTATGGGTAGTTTCAGGTACATTCAGTACTTC
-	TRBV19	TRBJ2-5	CASSSVPQETQYF	TGTGCTAGCTCGTCGGTCCCCCAAGAGACCCAGTACTTC
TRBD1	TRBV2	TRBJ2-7	CASSDWLQGATYEQYF	TGTGCCAGCAGTGACTGGCTACAGGGGGCAACGTACGAGCAGTACTTC
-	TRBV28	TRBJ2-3	CASSSPLGEGTDTQYF	TGTGCCAGCAGTTCGCCGTTGGGGGAGGGCACAGATACGCAGTATTTT
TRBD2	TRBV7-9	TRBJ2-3	CASSVPSGGVTDTQYF	TGTGCCAGCAGCGTTCCTAGCGGGGGGGTTACAGATACGCAGTATTTT
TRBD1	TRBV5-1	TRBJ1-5	CASSPQGASNQPQHF	TGCGCCAGCAGCCCACAGGGGGCGAGCAATCAGCCCCAGCATTTT
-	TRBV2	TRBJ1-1	CASRGGRMNTEAFF	TGTGCCAGCAGGGGGGGACGGATGAACACTGAAGCTTTCTTT
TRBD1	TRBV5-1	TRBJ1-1	CASSPGTGLGAFF	TGCGCCAGCAGCCCTGGGACAGGGCTCGGGGCTTTCTTT
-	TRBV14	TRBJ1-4	CASSQATGYRNEKLFF	TGTGCCAGCAGCCAAGCTACAGGGTATCGTAATGAAAAACTGTTTTTT
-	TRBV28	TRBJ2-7	CASSLLQGSYEQYF	TGTGCCAGCAGTTTATTGCAGGGTTCATACGAGCAGTACTTC
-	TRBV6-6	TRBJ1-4	CASMESSNEKLFF	TGTGCCAGCATGGAGTCTTCTAATGAAAAACTGTTTTTT
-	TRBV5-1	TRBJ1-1	CASTSLPGGSAEAFF	TGCGCCAGCACCTCCTTACCCGGGGGATCGGCTGAAGCTTTCTTT
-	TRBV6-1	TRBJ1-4	CASSERPIQRLFF	TGTGCCAGCAGTGAAAGGCCCATACAGCGGCTGTTTTTT